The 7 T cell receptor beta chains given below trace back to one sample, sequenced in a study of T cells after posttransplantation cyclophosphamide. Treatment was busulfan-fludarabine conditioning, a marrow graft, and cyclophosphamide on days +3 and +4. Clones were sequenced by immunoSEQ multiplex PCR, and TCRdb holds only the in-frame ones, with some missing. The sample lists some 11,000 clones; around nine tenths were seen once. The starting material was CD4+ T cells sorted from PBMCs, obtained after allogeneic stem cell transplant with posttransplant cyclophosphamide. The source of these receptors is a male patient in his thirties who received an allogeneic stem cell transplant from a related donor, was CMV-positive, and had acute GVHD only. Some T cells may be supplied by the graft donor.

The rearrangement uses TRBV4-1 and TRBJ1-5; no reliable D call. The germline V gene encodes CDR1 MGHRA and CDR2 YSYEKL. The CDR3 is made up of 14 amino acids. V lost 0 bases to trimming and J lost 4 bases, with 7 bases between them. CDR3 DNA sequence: TGCGCCAGCAGCCAAGATCGAGGGAATCAGCCCCAGCATTTT. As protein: CASSQDRGNQPQHF.

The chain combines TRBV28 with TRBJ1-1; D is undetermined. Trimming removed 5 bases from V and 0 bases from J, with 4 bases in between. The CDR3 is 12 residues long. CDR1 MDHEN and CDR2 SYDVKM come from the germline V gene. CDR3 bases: TGTGCCAGCAGTCTTGTGAACACTGAAGCTTTCTTT. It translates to CASSLVNTEAFF. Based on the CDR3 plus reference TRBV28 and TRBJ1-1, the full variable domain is DVKVTQSSRYLVKRTGEKVFLECVQDMDHENMFWYRQDPGLGLRLIYFSYDVKMKEKGDIPEGYSVSREKKERFSLILESASTNQTSMYLCASSLVNTEAFFGQGTRLTVV.

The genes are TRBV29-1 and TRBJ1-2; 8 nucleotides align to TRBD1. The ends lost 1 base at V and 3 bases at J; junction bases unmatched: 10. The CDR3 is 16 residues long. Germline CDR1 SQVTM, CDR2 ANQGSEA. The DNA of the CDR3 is TGCAGCGTTGAAGGACCCCAGACAGGGGTAGACTATGGCTACACCTTC. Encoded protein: CSVEGPQTGVDYGYTF.

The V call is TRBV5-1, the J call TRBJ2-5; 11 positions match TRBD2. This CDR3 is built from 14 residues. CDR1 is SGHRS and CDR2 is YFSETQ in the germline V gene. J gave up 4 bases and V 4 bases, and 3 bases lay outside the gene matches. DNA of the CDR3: TGCGCCAGCAGCAGAGGGACTAGCGGAGAGACCCAGTACTTC. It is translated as CASSRGTSGETQYF.

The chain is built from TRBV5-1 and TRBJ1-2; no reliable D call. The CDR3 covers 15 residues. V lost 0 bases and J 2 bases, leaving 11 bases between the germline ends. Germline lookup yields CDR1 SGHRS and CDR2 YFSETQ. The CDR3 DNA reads TGCGCCAGCAGCTTGGAGGCGACAACGAACTATGGCTACACCTTC. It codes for CASSLEATTNYGYTF.

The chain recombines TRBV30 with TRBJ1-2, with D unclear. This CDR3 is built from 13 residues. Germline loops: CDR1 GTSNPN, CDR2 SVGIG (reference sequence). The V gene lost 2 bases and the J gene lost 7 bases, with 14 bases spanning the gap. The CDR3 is CAWSRGFQGGYTF. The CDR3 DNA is TGTGCCTGGAGTCGGGGATTTCAAGGTGGCTACACCTTC.

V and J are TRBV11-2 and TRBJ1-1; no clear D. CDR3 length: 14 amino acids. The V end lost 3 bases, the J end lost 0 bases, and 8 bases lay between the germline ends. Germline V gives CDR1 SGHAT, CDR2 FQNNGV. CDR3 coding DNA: TGTGCCAGCAGCTTTTATACATTGAACACTGAAGCTTTCTTT. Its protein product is CASSFYTLNTEAFF.